One sample yielded the 18 T cell receptor beta chains listed below, sequenced in a study of human T cells and chemical hapten exposure. Time point specified: patch test 1, 2 weeks after DPC sensitization. Stated treatment: therapeutic diphenylcyclopropenone sensitization with weekly scalp DPC. Total RNA came from unfractionated whole blood. TCRdb itself ran the RACE reads through MiXCR, one entry per CDR3 protein. The table shows more than 30,000 distinct CDR3 sequences, with around 6.4% occurring only once. This material consisted of whole blood, taken in connection with sensitization to the hapten diphenylcyclopropenone (DPC). Every receptor here comes from a young woman with alopecia areata. Some clones in this sample may be carry-over from other donors' samples.

V gene TRBV29-1 combines with J gene TRBJ2-7; D call uncertain. Trimming cost V 4 bases and J 3 bases, with 13 bases left between them. Per germline, CDR1 SQVTM and CDR2 ANQGSEA. The CDR3 extends over 13 amino acids. The CDR3 sequence: CSVGPDYDYEQYF. CDR3 sequence (DNA): TGCAGCGTTGGGCCAGATTATGACTACGAGCAGTACTTC.

This clonotype occurred a few times. This chain connects TRBV28 to TRBJ1-5, with 9 bases aligning to TRBD1. Germline loops: CDR1 MDHEN, CDR2 SYDVKM. The length of the CDR3 is 16 residues. V shed 3 bases and J 2 bases; nucleotides not matched to a gene: 5. Written as DNA, the CDR3 is TGTGCCAGCAGTTTTGGGGACAGGGCGGGCAATCAGCCCCAGCATTTT. Translated, it gives CASSFGDRAGNQPQHF.

The table lists this clonotype with many counts. The CDR3 loop reads CASSSRTVREQYF. The CDR3 nucleotides read TGTGCCAGCAGTTCCCGGACAGTGCGGGAGCAGTACTTC. The chain is built from TRBV6-6 and TRBJ2-7; possible D gene TRBD1, 6 bases. With 4 bases removed from V and 7 bases from J, the gap between germline ends came to 14 bases. The CDR3 covers 13 residues. Germline CDR1 is MNHNY and CDR2 is SVGAGI (reference sequence).

This clonotype was observed at least ten times. This chain connects TRBV7-2 to TRBJ2-1, with D hard to call. Trimming removed 5 bases from V and 3 bases from J, with 2 bases in between. Germline assignment: CDR1 SGHTA and CDR2 FQGNSA. The CDR3 loop spans 11 amino acids. CDR3 sequence (DNA): TGTGCCAGCAGCGACTACAATGAGCAGTTCTTC. This gives the protein CASSDYNEQFF.

This clonotype was counted between two and nine times. CDR3 sequence: CASSDPGTSGITDTQYF. CDR3 DNA: TGTGCCAGCAGTGACCCCGGGACTAGCGGTATCACAGATACGCAGTATTTT. The gene calls are TRBV25-1 and TRBJ2-3, with TRBD2 identical over 11 bases. V lost 3 bases, J lost 2 bases, and 7 bases stayed unmatched. CDR3 length equals 17 residues. CDR1 and CDR2 from the germline V gene are MGHDK and SYGVNS.

This clonotype occurred a few times. V and J are TRBV7-2 and TRBJ2-5, with D tentatively TRBD1 (5 bases). CDR3 length: 15 residues. The V gene lost 5 bases and the J gene lost 2 bases, with 15 bases spanning the gap. Per germline, CDR1 SGHTA and CDR2 FQGNSA. CDR3 loop: CASSVGPGWQETQYF. In DNA form, the CDR3 reads TGTGCCAGCAGCGTAGGCCCAGGGTGGCAAGAGACCCAGTACTTC.

This clonotype was counted ten times or more. V is TRBV7-2 and J is TRBJ2-1, with TRBD2 identical over 10 bases. The V segment lost 0 bases and the J segment 4 bases; nucleotides outside the gene matches: 6. CDR1 is SGHTA and CDR2 is FQGNSA in the germline V gene. The CDR3 is 17 amino acids. For the CDR3, the DNA is TGTGCCAGCAGCTTAGCTAGCGGGGGGAACCTTTACAATGAGCAGTTCTTC. This sequence encodes CASSLASGGNLYNEQFF.

This clonotype was counted between two and nine times. The chain combines TRBV4-3 with TRBJ1-2; unclear D gene. Germline V lookup: CDR1 LGHNA, CDR2 YSLEER. CDR3 length: 16 residues. V shed 1 base and J shed 1 base, with 13 bases lying between them. The CDR3 here is CASSQVAGSYNYGYTF. Here the CDR3 DNA reads TGCGCCAGCAGCCAAGTAGCCGGGTCTTATAACTATGGCTACACCTTC.

The chain recombines TRBV28 with TRBJ1-2; D is unresolved. CDR1 and CDR2 from the germline V gene are MDHEN and SYDVKM. The CDR3 length is 13 residues. Deletions cut 10 bases from V and 8 bases from J, with 20 bases between. As DNA, the CDR3 is TGTGCCATCTCACCCGGAGGTACTAGGGGCTACACCTTC. It encodes CAISPGGTRGYTF.

This clonotype was observed a handful of times. The chain couples TRBV7-2 to TRBJ1-2, with 8 bases matching TRBD1. J was trimmed by 6 bases and V by 5 bases; bases with no gene match: 5. The CDR3 loop spans 13 amino acids. CDR1 and CDR2 from the germline V gene are SGHTA and FQGNSA. In DNA, the CDR3 is TGTGCCAGCAGCCAGGGACAGGAAAATGGCTACACCTTC. It encodes CASSQGQENGYTF.

This clonotype was observed a few times. This sequence joins TRBV30 and TRBJ2-3; D gene unclear. The V end lost 0 bases, the J end lost 0 bases, and 13 bases lay between the germline ends. The germline gives CDR1 GTSNPN, CDR2 SVGIG (reference sequence). The CDR3 has 16 amino acids. CDR3 bases: TGTGCCTGGAGTGTAAGTTGGTCCTCTAGCACAGATACGCAGTATTTT. This translates into CAWSVSWSSSTDTQYF.

In its sample, this clonotype was seen once. V gene TRBV19 combines with J gene TRBJ2-4; D not resolved. CDR1 and CDR2 (germline): LNHDA, SQIVND (reference sequence). Trimming removed 4 bases at V and 3 bases at J, with 10 bases between. The CDR3 is made up of 14 amino acids. The CDR3 coding sequence is TGTGCCAGTAGTAGTCCTGGGGACAAAAACATTCAGTACTTC. Translating it yields CASSSPGDKNIQYF.

There are a few counts of this clonotype. This CDR3 is CASSLGFQAEAFF. CDR3 DNA: TGTGCCAGCAGTTTAGGCTTCCAGGCTGAAGCTTTCTTT. The chain links TRBV12-3 or TRBV12-4 to TRBJ1-1; no firm D call. Trimming left V 1 base short and J 6 bases short, with 9 bases between. CDR3 length: 13 residues.

This clonotype was recorded many times. The chain couples TRBV7-2 to TRBJ2-3, with 16 bases matching TRBD2. CDR3 length equals 18 residues. From germline, CDR1 is SGHTA and CDR2 FQGNSA. V was pared by 5 bases and J by 6 bases, with 11 bases of the junction left unmatched. CDR3 in DNA: TGTGCCAGCAGCCCCCGCCCGGGACTAGCGGGGGGGCCCGATACGCAGTATTTT. Translating it yields CASSPRPGLAGGPDTQYF.

The genes are TRBV7-9 and TRBJ1-4; possible D gene TRBD1, 5 bases. Germline CDR1 is SEHNR and CDR2 is FQNEAQ (reference sequence). The CDR3 is made up of 15 amino acids. With 3 bases removed from V and 4 bases from J, the gap between germline ends came to 12 bases. CDR3 protein: CASSFTGTSNEKLFF. The CDR3 coding sequence is TGTGCCAGCAGCTTTACCGGGACTAGTAATGAAAAACTGTTTTTT.

This clonotype was detected many times. V is TRBV9 and J is TRBJ1-6; 10 nucleotides align to TRBD1. V lost 7 bases, J lost 10 bases, and 5 bases stayed unmatched. This CDR3 region has 13 residues. CDR1 is SGDLS and CDR2 is YYNGEE in the germline V gene. CDR3 DNA: TGTGCCAGCGGAGGGACAGGGGCCTCACCCCTCCACTTT. Protein product: CASGGTGASPLHF.

This clonotype is judged medium-sized. The gene calls are TRBV5-1 and TRBJ2-7; 8 bases align to TRBD1. Trimming cost V 0 bases and J 7 bases; bases outside gene matches: 9. The CDR3 is 15 residues long. The V gene's germline CDR1 is SGHRS and CDR2 YFSETQ. The CDR3 is CASSLVAGGAEEQYF. As DNA, the CDR3 is TGCGCCAGCAGCTTGGTGGCAGGGGGCGCGGAGGAGCAGTACTTC.

This clonotype was found many times. The DNA of the CDR3 is TGCGCCAGCAGCCCCAACCCACAAGGGGGCGGCTACACCTTC. This codes for CASSPNPQGGGYTF. The gene calls are TRBV4-1 and TRBJ1-2; 7 bases match TRBD1. Germline CDR1 and CDR2: MGHRA and YSYEKL. The trim removed 4 bases at V and 8 bases at J, leaving 10 bases unmatched. This CDR3 spans 14 amino acids.